The 26 T cell receptor beta chains in this list originate from one sample, sequenced in a study of T-cell reconstitution after alpha-beta-depleted transplantation in children. TCRbeta library preparation incorporated unique molecular identifiers. TCRdb recomputed calls from the PCR reads with MiXCR, one row per CDR3 protein. The repertoire holds fewer than 550,000 distinct CDR3 sequences, with about 10% as singletons. The sample consisted of PBMCs, taken before TCRalphabeta/CD19-depleted stem cell transplant. All receptors derive from a child aged 2 to 9 with inherited bone marrow failure, due to receive a stem cell transplant.

This clonotype was seen repeatedly, ten times or more. V gene TRBV29-1 combines with J gene TRBJ2-1, with TRBD1 as a possible D gene (5 bases). The CDR3 loop spans 16 amino acids. V was shortened by 2 bases and J by 0 bases, with 14 bases between the two germline ends. Germline V gene data show CDR1 as SQVTM and CDR2 as ANQGSEA. CDR3 nucleotides: TGCAGCGTTGAAACTTGGGGCCGCAGCTCCTACAATGAGCAGTTCTTC. It yields the protein CSVETWGRSSYNEQFF.

CDR3 DNA: TGTGCCAGCAGCTTAGGAGGGAACGGTGTAGATACGCAGTATTTT. It encodes CASSLGGNGVDTQYF. The V gene is TRBV11-2, the J gene TRBJ2-3; tentatively, D is TRBD2 (5 bases). Trimming took 1 base from V and 5 from J, leaving 13 bases between them. CDR3 length: 15 amino acids. Germline V gives CDR1 SGHAT, CDR2 FQNNGV.

The table lists this clonotype with many counts. The chain employs TRBV29-1 and TRBJ2-1, with D hard to call. V lost 8 bases and J lost 1, with 12 bases in between. The CDR3 contains 13 residues. Per the germline V gene, CDR1 is SQVTM and CDR2 is ANQGSEA. The CDR3 nucleotides are TGCAGCACAGAAGCCGGTTCCTACAATGAGCAGTTCTTC. It yields the protein CSTEAGSYNEQFF.

Many counts were recorded for this clonotype. The rearrangement links TRBV7-2 to TRBJ1-2; 9 bases line up with TRBD1. The CDR3 has 15 residues. V was clipped by 5 bases and J by 7 bases; unmatched bases: 11. Germline V gene data show CDR1 as SGHTA and CDR2 as FQGNSA. CDR3 DNA sequence: TGTGCCAGCAGCCGCTTTAAGGACAGGGGAGGTGGCTACACCTTC. Its translation: CASSRFKDRGGGYTF.

The chain links TRBV7-2 to TRBJ1-4; no definite D call. CDR3 length: 14 residues. Germline CDR1 SGHTA, CDR2 FQGNSA. Trimming took off 0 bases at V and 0 bases at J, with 2 bases between the two ends. This CDR3 is CASSLASTNEKLFF. CDR3 DNA sequence: TGTGCCAGCAGCTTAGCGTCAACTAATGAAAAACTGTTTTTT. The full variable domain, in which reference TRBV7-2 and TRBJ1-4 provide the parts outside the CDR3, is GAGVSQSPSNKVTEKGKDVELRCDPISGHTALYWYRQSLGQGLEFLIYFQGNSAPDKSGLPSDRFSAERTGGSVSTLTIQRTQQEDSAVYLCASSLASTNEKLFFGSGTQLSVL.

This clonotype was seen a handful of times. The chain employs TRBV6-5 and TRBJ1-1, with unresolved D. V lost 0 bases and J 3 bases, leaving 11 bases between the germline ends. CDR1 is MNHEY, CDR2 SVGAGI, per germline. The CDR3 length is 15 residues. The CDR3 nucleotides are TGTGCCAGCAGTTACTCGTCCAGCGAATACACTGAAGCTTTCTTT. Encoded protein: CASSYSSSEYTEAFF.

Comment on this clonotype: A much larger clone sits a single nucleotide away, making a read error possible. The chain recombines TRBV12-3 or TRBV12-4 with TRBJ2-7, with D tentatively TRBD1 (6 bases). The CDR3 runs 15 residues. V was pared by 4 bases and J by 3 bases, with 16 bases between. CDR3: CASSYAWGPGYEQYF. CDR3 in DNA: TGTGCCAGCAGTTATGCATGGGGGCCAGGCTACGAGCAGTACTTC.

This clonotype was recorded at least ten times. The CDR3 here is CSAIGGETQYF. The DNA of the CDR3 is TGCAGTGCTATAGGCGGGGAGACCCAGTACTTC. The chain couples TRBV20-1 to TRBJ2-5; D possibly corresponds to TRBD2 (5 bases). The ends were cut back, 4 bases at V and 5 bases at J, with 8 bases in the middle. The length of the CDR3 is 11 residues. Germline lookup yields CDR1 DFQATT and CDR2 SNEGSKA (reference sequence).

Regarding this clonotype: At one of its ends the junction is not consistent with the germline gene, which may arise from a read error. The rearrangement uses TRBV15 and TRBJ2-1; a weak D match, TRBD2 (6 bases). Germline V lookup: CDR1 LNHNV, CDR2 YYDKDF (reference sequence). The CDR3 spans 18 residues. The CDR3 DNA sequence: TGTGCCACCAGCAGAGACCACCTGACTAGTTTGAGGGAGTATGACCAGTTCTTC. Amino acids: CATSRDHLTSLREYDQFF. Using reference TRBV15 and TRBJ2-1 for the parts outside the CDR3, the full variable domain is DAMVIQNPRYQVTQFGKPVTLSCSQTLNHNVMYWYQQKSSQAPKLLFHYYDKDFNNEADTPDNFQSRRPNTSFCFLDIRSPGLGDTAMYLCATSRDHLTSLREYDQFFGPGTRLTVL.

This clonotype was seen ten or more times. The gene calls are TRBV20-1 and TRBJ2-5, with 14 positions matching TRBD2. Germline CDR1 reads DFQATT; CDR2 reads SNEGSKA (reference sequence). Trimming took 6 bases from V and 5 from J; bases not matched to a gene: 5. The CDR3 sequence is 14 residues long. The CDR3 spells CSARLAGGWETQYF. CDR3 coding DNA: TGCAGTGCCAGACTAGCGGGAGGGTGGGAGACCCAGTACTTC.

This clonotype was recorded a few times. The CDR3 nucleotides read TGTGCCATCTCGGCAGGGGCCATCTACGAGCAGTACTTC. This sequence encodes CAISAGAIYEQYF. The chain recombines TRBV10-3 with TRBJ2-7; D may be TRBD1 (6 bases). Germline CDR1 ENHRY, CDR2 SYGVKD. The CDR3 covers 13 residues. V was shortened by 8 bases and J by 3 bases, with 14 bases between the two germline ends.

V usage is TRBV19 and J usage is TRBJ2-1; 7 bases are a match to TRBD1. The germline CDR1 and CDR2 sequences are LNHDA and SQIVND (reference sequence). The V gene end was trimmed by 4 bases and the J gene end by 7 bases; junction bases not matched to a gene: 13. This CDR3 is 16 amino acids long. The DNA of the CDR3 is TGTGCCAGTAGTAGGTACAGGGGTGAATGGGGAAATGAGCAGTTCTTC. As protein: CASSRYRGEWGNEQFF.

This clonotype showed up just a few times. This rearrangement joins TRBV14 to TRBJ2-1; 14 bases are shared with TRBD2. Germline V gene data show CDR1 as SGHDN and CDR2 as FVKESK. With 4 bases clipped from V and 10 bases from J, the junction kept 15 bases outside the gene matches. The CDR3 is made up of 18 amino acids. As DNA, the CDR3 is TGTGCCAGCAGCCTGGGACTAGCGGGAGCCTATGTTTCGACCGAGCAGTTCTTC. Translation: CASSLGLAGAYVSTEQFF.

This chain uses TRBV19 with TRBJ2-1; 8 nucleotides agree with TRBD2. The CDR3 is made up of 15 amino acids. Germline V gives CDR1 LNHDA, CDR2 SQIVND (reference sequence). V gave up 4 bases and J gave up 9 bases; unmatched junction bases: 11. CDR3 residues: CASSSVGGLGIEQFF. In DNA, the CDR3 is TGTGCCAGTAGTAGTGTAGGGGGACTAGGTATTGAGCAGTTCTTC.

The V and J genes are TRBV12-3 or TRBV12-4 and TRBJ2-5; no clear D. V lost 3 bases and J lost 5, with 10 bases in between. This CDR3 has 13 amino acids. In nucleotides, the CDR3 is TGTGCCAGCAGTTTTATAGGAGTGGAGACCCAGTACTTC. Translated: CASSFIGVETQYF.

This clonotype was seen ten or more times. This rearrangement joins TRBV28 to TRBJ2-7, with 7 bases matching TRBD2. The ends lost 4 bases at V and 0 bases at J; junction bases unmatched: 6. Germline V gives CDR1 MDHEN, CDR2 SYDVKM. The CDR3 has 15 amino acids. As DNA, the CDR3 is TGTGCCAGCAGTTCGGGCCCGGGAGGCTCCTACGAGCAGTACTTC. Amino acids: CASSSGPGGSYEQYF.

This clonotype has at least ten counts. The V and J genes are TRBV7-2 and TRBJ1-2; D may be TRBD1 (6 bases). V dropped 2 bases and J dropped 4 bases, with 17 bases sitting between them. The CDR3 runs 16 residues. Per the germline V gene, CDR1 is SGHTA and CDR2 is FQGNSA. CDR3 bases: TGTGCCAGCAGCTTATCAGCAGGGGTCCCGGGCTATGGCTACACCTTC. It yields the protein CASSLSAGVPGYGYTF.

The sample holds many counts of this clonotype. The chain combines TRBV7-2 with TRBJ2-5, with D tentatively TRBD1 (6 bases). CDR3 length equals 15 residues. Germline CDR1 is SGHTA and CDR2 is FQGNSA. V gave up 5 bases and J gave up 3 bases, with 16 bases separating them. The CDR3 region is CASSPPRQAEETQYF. The CDR3 DNA sequence: TGTGCCAGCAGCCCGCCCCGACAGGCGGAAGAGACCCAGTACTTC. Complete variable domain (other parts from reference TRBV7-2 and TRBJ2-5): GAGVSQSPSNKVTEKGKDVELRCDPISGHTALYWYRQSLGQGLEFLIYFQGNSAPDKSGLPSDRFSAERTGGSVSTLTIQRTQQEDSAVYLCASSPPRQAEETQYFGPGTRLLVL.

J is TRBJ2-2 and V is TRBV6-5, with D tentatively TRBD2 (7 bases). Between the trimmed V and J ends, which lost 2 bases and 3 bases, there was a span of 16 bases. Germline V gene data show CDR1 as MNHEY and CDR2 as SVGAGI. This CDR3 contains 17 residues. DNA for the CDR3: TGTGCCAGCAGTTACGCGGTAGGGGGGGGCGACACCGGGGAGCTGTTTTTT. The encoded protein is CASSYAVGGGDTGELFF.

V and J are TRBV5-4 and TRBJ2-5; tentative D call: TRBD1 (6 bases). The germline V and J ends were trimmed by 4 bases and 4 bases, with 17 bases remaining between them. From germline, CDR1 is SGHNT and CDR2 YYREEE (reference sequence). This CDR3 is 15 amino acids long. CDR3 DNA: TGTGCCAGCAGCGGGGGACATCCCGGTCGAGAGACCCAGTACTTC. This sequence encodes CASSGGHPGRETQYF.

This clonotype was observed many times. V gene TRBV29-1 combines with J gene TRBJ1-1; D ambiguous. V lost 0 bases, J lost 2 bases, and 4 bases lay in between. CDR3 length: 12 amino acids. Germline CDR1 SQVTM, CDR2 ANQGSEA. CDR3 loop: CSVEEPNTEAFF. The CDR3 DNA reads as TGCAGCGTTGAAGAACCAAACACTGAAGCTTTCTTT.

The J gene is TRBJ2-1, the V gene TRBV19; D unresolved. The V gene's germline CDR1 is LNHDA and CDR2 SQIVND (reference sequence). V was trimmed by 3 bases and J by 2 bases, leaving 14 bases between them. This CDR3 contains 16 residues. The CDR3 protein is CASSIFGGRAYNEQFF. In DNA, the CDR3 is TGTGCCAGTAGTATCTTTGGCGGTCGGGCCTACAATGAGCAGTTCTTC. Based on the CDR3 plus reference TRBV19 and TRBJ2-1, the full variable domain is DGGITQSPKYLFRKEGQNVTLSCEQNLNHDAMYWYRQDPGQGLRLIYYSQIVNDFQKGDIAEGYSVSREKKESFPLTVTSAQKNPTAFYLCASSIFGGRAYNEQFFGPGTRLTVL.

The chain carries TRBV9 and TRBJ2-3; D is unclear. This CDR3 comprises 16 residues. Germline V gene lookup returns CDR1 SGDLS and CDR2 YYNGEE. V was trimmed by 4 bases and J by 1 base, leaving 16 bases between them. The CDR3 coding sequence is TGTGCCAGCAGCCCCACCGGGCTAGACGGCACAGATACGCAGTATTTT. Translation: CASSPTGLDGTDTQYF.

The J gene is TRBJ2-7, the V gene TRBV6-5, with D unclear. The CDR3 loop spans 11 amino acids. V shed 10 bases and J shed 2 bases, with 9 bases lying between them. Germline CDR1 MNHEY, CDR2 SVGAGI. The CDR3 nucleotides read TGTGCCACCGGAGACCCCTACGAGCAGTACTTC. Residues: CATGDPYEQYF.

The J gene is TRBJ2-5, the V gene TRBV7-2, with a tentative D call TRBD2 (6 bases). Trimming removed 0 bases at V and 4 bases at J, with 9 bases between. The CDR3 spans 14 residues. The germline gives CDR1 SGHTA, CDR2 FQGNSA. This CDR3 is CASSLAGRPETQYF. The CDR3 bases are TGTGCCAGCAGCTTAGCAGGGAGGCCAGAGACCCAGTACTTC.

Only a few counts were recorded for this clonotype. CDR3 region: CSAGLANNEQYF. Written as DNA, the CDR3 is TGCAGTGCAGGGCTAGCGAATAACGAGCAGTACTTC. The chain recombines TRBV20-1 with TRBJ2-7; perhaps TRBD2 as D (6 bases). The CDR3 loop spans 12 amino acids. Per the germline V gene, CDR1 is DFQATT and CDR2 is SNEGSKA (reference sequence). The V and J ends lost 6 bases and 5 bases respectively, with 14 bases between them.